These 17 T cell receptor beta chains were sequenced from one sample in a study of cytomegalovirus exposure and HLA in healthy donors (dated by TCRdb to the late 2010s). Libraries were constructed by the immunoSEQ multiplex PCR assay. TCRdb stores this immuneACCESS table with in-frame sequences only. Part of the clones is absent; in the studies checked, under half of the shortfall reflects unresolved V genes, and no reason is known for the rest. The sample table records more than 65,000 clones; around 94% of these occur just once. 0.65% to 0.7% of the sample is in the top ten clones. Material: PBMCs. Receptors were obtained from a man between 18 and 35 years old in good health and CMV-seronegative.

This clone was seen only a few times. The rearrangement uses TRBV5-4 and TRBJ2-5; TRBD2 aligns across 12 bases. Germline trimming cut 4 bases from V and 5 bases from J; bases unmatched to any gene: 6. The CDR3 contains 15 residues. The germline V gene has CDR1 SGHNT and CDR2 YYREEE (reference sequence). The CDR3 region has the DNA TGTGCCAGCAGCCCCCGACTAGCGGGAGAGGAGACCCAGTACTTC. As protein: CASSPRLAGEETQYF.

The rearrangement uses TRBV10-3 and TRBJ2-3; 10 nucleotides align to TRBD1. V dropped 2 bases and J dropped 0; count of bases not matched to a gene: 17. Germline-derived CDR1 and CDR2 are ENHRY and SYGVKD. The length of the CDR3 is 21 residues. In nucleotides, the CDR3 is TGTGCCATCAGTGAGCCGGGGGGACAGGGGATGGGAGAATCGAGCACAGATACGCAGTATTTT. This translates into CAISEPGGQGMGESSTDTQYF.

As concerns this clone: It is unclear where the CDR3 begins or ends on the DNA, so no DNA is shown, and the CDR3 is as TCRdb lists it. This chain links TRBV5-1 with TRBJ2-5; TRBD2, the D gene given by the table, was not confirmed from the DNA. Germline V gene data show CDR1 as SGHRS and CDR2 as YFSETQ. Inclusive of both ends, the CDR3 amounts to 16 amino acids. CDR3 sequence reads: CASSFEVAGTILAQYF.

The genes are TRBV5-6 and TRBJ1-4; TRBD1 matches at 9 bases. CDR3 length equals 14 residues. V lost 2 bases and J lost 9; bases outside the gene matches: 5. The V gene's germline CDR1 is SGHDT and CDR2 YYEEEE. CDR3 bases: TGTGCCAGCAGCTTTGGGGACAGGGCACAAAAACTGTTTTTT. Amino acids: CASSFGDRAQKLFF.

The V gene is TRBV29-1, the J gene TRBJ2-7, with 9 bases matching TRBD1. The germline CDR1 and CDR2 sequences are SQVTM and ANQGSEA. V lost 5 bases to trimming and J lost 3 bases; unmatched junction nucleotides: 5. The CDR3 runs to 13 residues. The CDR3 nucleotides are TGCAGCGTTAGGACAGGGGCCAACTACGAGCAGTACTTC. Translation gives CSVRTGANYEQYF.

V and J are TRBV14 and TRBJ2-1; 7 bases match TRBD2. This CDR3 comprises 16 residues. V was clipped by 2 bases and J by 5 bases; unmatched bases: 9. Looked up from germline, CDR1 is SGHDN and CDR2 is FVKESK. The CDR3 region is CASSQWSGNSHNEQFF. DNA of the CDR3: TGTGCCAGCAGCCAATGGAGCGGGAACAGCCACAATGAGCAGTTCTTC.

The chain is built from TRBV19 and TRBJ1-2; 7 bases fit TRBD1. CDR3 length: 14 amino acids. Germline CDR1 reads LNHDA; CDR2 reads SQIVND (reference sequence). V lost 3 bases, J lost 0 bases, and 1 base stayed unmatched. CDR3 nucleotides: TGTGCCAGTAGTATCGGGACAGCTAACTATGGCTACACCTTC. The encoded protein is CASSIGTANYGYTF.

The V call is TRBV30, the J call TRBJ2-7, with 7 bases lining up with TRBD1. Unmatched junction bases numbered 11, after V lost 5 bases and J lost 13 bases. Germline CDR1 and CDR2: GTSNPN and SVGIG (reference sequence). The CDR3 length is 11 residues. The CDR3 loop reads CAWYAGGTQYF. The CDR3 DNA sequence: TGTGCCTGGTATGCAGGGGGTACTCAATACTTC.

V is TRBV30 and J is TRBJ1-2, with D perhaps TRBD1 (5 bases). The CDR3 loop spans 12 amino acids. CDR1 GTSNPN and CDR2 SVGIG come from the germline V gene (reference sequence). V shed 0 bases and J shed 4 bases, with 6 bases lying between them. The CDR3 DNA follows: TGTGCCTGGAGTGTGCAGGGCTATGGCTACACCTTC. The encoded protein is CAWSVQGYGYTF.

The chain recombines TRBV29-1 with TRBJ1-5; 7 bases line up with TRBD1. Germline CDR1 SQVTM, CDR2 ANQGSEA. The length of the CDR3 is 12 residues. The V gene end was trimmed by 7 bases and the J gene end by 5 bases; junction bases not matched to a gene: 5. CDR3 nucleotide sequence: TGCAGCGCCGGGACAGCGGATCAGCCCCAGCATTTT. Protein sequence: CSAGTADQPQHF.

This clone appeared once. The chain employs TRBV19 and TRBJ2-7; a possible D gene is TRBD1 (6 bases). Germline assignment: CDR1 LNHDA and CDR2 SQIVND (reference sequence). Trimming shortened V by 5 bases and J by 3 bases, and 14 bases separated the two germline ends. The CDR3 totals 14 residues. The CDR3 loop is CASSGRDNFYEQYF. CDR3 nucleotides: TGTGCCAGTAGTGGCCGGGACAACTTCTACGAGCAGTACTTC.

This chain uses TRBV5-1 with TRBJ2-1; 9 nucleotides agree with TRBD2. J was trimmed by 0 bases and V by 3 bases; bases with no gene match: 1. The V gene's germline CDR1 is SGHRS and CDR2 YFSETQ. The CDR3 sequence is 15 residues long. The DNA of the CDR3 is TGCGCCAGCAGCTCTAGCGGGATCTCCTACAATGAGCAGTTCTTC. Residues: CASSSSGISYNEQFF. Drawing the rest from reference TRBV5-1 and TRBJ2-1, the complete variable domain is KAGVTQTPRYLIKTRGQQVTLSCSPISGHRSVSWYQQTPGQGLQFLFEYFSETQRNKGNFPGRFSGRQFSNSRSEMNVSTLELGDSALYLCASSSSGISYNEQFFGPGTRLTVL.

The genes are TRBV7-9 and TRBJ1-1; 8 nucleotides agree with TRBD1. The CDR3 is 14 amino acids. V trimming: 5 bases; J trimming: 4 bases; junction bases outside the gene matches: 6. CDR1 is SEHNR, CDR2 FQNEAQ, per germline (reference sequence). The CDR3 loop is CASSPGTGGTEAFF. As DNA, the CDR3 is TGTGCCAGCAGCCCAGGGACAGGAGGCACTGAAGCTTTCTTT. The full variable domain, with the rest looked up from reference TRBV7-9 and TRBJ1-1, is DTGVSQNPRHKITKRGQNVTFRCDPISEHNRLYWYRQTLGQGPEFLTYFQNEAQLEKSRLLSDRFSAERPKGSFSTLEIQRTEQGDSAMYLCASSPGTGGTEAFFGQGTRLTVV.

Here the CDR3 DNA reads TGTGCCAGCAGCCCACAACAGGGTAGAACTGAAGCTTTCTTT. Amino acids: CASSPQQGRTEAFF. This rearrangement joins TRBV9 to TRBJ1-1; weak D call: TRBD1 (6 bases). The CDR3 loop spans 14 amino acids. V dropped 4 bases and J dropped 5 bases, with 15 bases sitting between them. Germline V lookup: CDR1 SGDLS, CDR2 YYNGEE.

This chain joins TRBV9 and TRBJ2-5; D is possibly TRBD2 (6 bases). The CDR3 is 15 residues long. V lost 4 bases to trimming and J lost 4 bases, with 17 bases between them. The germline V gene encodes CDR1 SGDLS and CDR2 YYNGEE. The CDR3 loop is CASSHGGTGSETQYF. DNA of the CDR3: TGTGCCAGCAGCCATGGGGGGACGGGGTCAGAGACCCAGTACTTC.

The chain links TRBV7-8 to TRBJ1-5; D might be TRBD1 (5 bases). Germline V gene lookup returns CDR1 SGHVS and CDR2 FQNEAQ. This CDR3 is 14 amino acids long. The germline V and J ends were trimmed by 5 bases and 8 bases, with 16 bases remaining between them. The CDR3 bases are TGTGCCAGCAGCGTCCATTGGGGGGGAAAGCCCCAGCATTTT. Protein sequence: CASSVHWGGKPQHF.

The genes are TRBV19 and TRBJ2-3; maybe TRBD2 (6 bases). CDR1 and CDR2 from the germline V gene are LNHDA and SQIVND (reference sequence). CDR3 length: 12 amino acids. Trimming took 8 bases from V and 3 from J, leaving 9 bases between them. The CDR3 here is CASSSETDTQYF. The CDR3 coding sequence is TGTGCCAGTTCTAGCGAGACAGATACGCAGTATTTT.